This TCR beta chain is drawn from a study of T cell responses to AZD1222 COVID-19 vaccine. Looked up from germline, CDR1 is SGHVS and CDR2 is FQNEAQ. The CDR3 spans 16 residues. Trimming removed 5 bases from V and 0 bases from J, with 14 bases in between. Sequenced by immunoSEQ multiplex PCR; TCRdb stores in-frame clones only, minus some. The repertoire consists of 150,000 or so clones, with just over 90% occurring once and the leading ten covering around 1.9%. The table lists this clone with a count of one. This sequence was found in an adult in good health. This rearrangement joins TRBV7-8 to TRBJ2-1; D not resolved. The sequencing here drew on peripheral blood, taken on day 0 of AZD1222 vaccination. CDR3 sequence reads: CASSPQSGSSYNEQFF. The CDR3 nucleotides are TGTGCCAGCAGCCCCCAAAGTGGAAGCTCCTACAATGAGCAGTTCTTC.